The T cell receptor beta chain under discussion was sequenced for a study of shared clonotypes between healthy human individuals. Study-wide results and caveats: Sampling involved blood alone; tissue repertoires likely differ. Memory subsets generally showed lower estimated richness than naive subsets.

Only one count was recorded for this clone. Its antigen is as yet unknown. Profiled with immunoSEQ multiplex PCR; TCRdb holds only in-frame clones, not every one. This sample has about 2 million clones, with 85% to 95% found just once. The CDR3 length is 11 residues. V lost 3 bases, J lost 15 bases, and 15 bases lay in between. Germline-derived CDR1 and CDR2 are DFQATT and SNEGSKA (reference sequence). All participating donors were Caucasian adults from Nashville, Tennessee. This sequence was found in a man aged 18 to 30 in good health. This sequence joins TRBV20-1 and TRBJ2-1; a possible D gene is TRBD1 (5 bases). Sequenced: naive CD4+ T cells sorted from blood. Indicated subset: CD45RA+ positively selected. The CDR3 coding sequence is TGCAGTGCTAGCAACGGACAAAGTTTGTTCTTC. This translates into CSASNGQSLFF.